The rows below give T cell receptor beta chains drawn from one sample of a study of Graves' ophthalmopathy and Graves' hyperthyroidism. One entry per CDR3 protein results from TCRdb running MiXCR on the multiplex PCR reads. The sample records under 350,000 distinct CDR3 sequences, 15% to 20% being singletons. Material: peripheral blood. These receptors originate from an adult man with Graves' ophthalmopathy. CDR3s include the opening cysteine and the closing phenylalanine or tryptophan. Each record gives: J gene, V gene, CDR3 protein.

>TRBJ1-2|TRBV2
CASSGDVYGYTF
>TRBJ2-2|TRBV2
CASSKTGGETGELFF
>TRBJ1-1|TRBV29-1
CSVEEGLGAFF
>TRBJ2-5|TRBV20-1
CSASPASQPQETQYF
>TRBJ1-1|TRBV20-1
CSAHPQGARVTEAFF
>TRBJ2-5|TRBV30
CAWSVPSGGSETQYF
>TRBJ2-7|TRBV6-1
CASIGGGGAYEQYF
>TRBJ1-2|TRBV28
CASSSLRTGEGYTF
>TRBJ2-7|TRBV25-1
CASSSGTGVNF
>TRBJ1-2|TRBV28
CASSLEVDGYTF
>TRBJ1-2|TRBV19
CASSIWKEGYTF
>TRBJ2-7|TRBV20-1
CSARNSVQGNEQYF
>TRBJ2-1|TRBV6-2/TRBV6-3
CASSPPRAYNEQFF
>TRBJ1-6|TRBV5-1
CASSLGTASNSPLHF
>TRBJ2-2|TRBV3-1
CASSQASGQVFGELFF
>TRBJ1-2|TRBV6-1
CASSERGGDSGYTF
>TRBJ1-5|TRBV10-3
CAISVQGDGQPQHF
>TRBJ2-7|TRBV5-1
CASSLELAGAYEQYF
>TRBJ1-6|TRBV6-4
CASSAPQSSYNSPLHF
>TRBJ2-7|TRBV7-9
CASSFTGVTYEQYF
>TRBJ2-2|TRBV15
CATSRELAYTGELFF
>TRBJ2-7|TRBV20-1
CSARGQGGPYEQYF
>TRBJ2-7|TRBV6-2/TRBV6-3
CASNDRDRSYEQYF
>TRBJ1-1|TRBV6-1
CASKSDVNTEAFF
>TRBJ1-2|TRBV5-8
CASSLKRNYGSTF
>TRBJ1-1|TRBV3-1
CASSQRGRMNTEAFF
>TRBJ2-7|TRBV29-1
CSVPGTGEDSYEQYF
>TRBJ2-5|TRBV5-1
CASSPGGGIQETQYF
>TRBJ1-2|TRBV4-3
CASSPTLGNYGYTF
>TRBJ1-1|TRBV6-5
CASSNPTEAFF
>TRBJ2-7|TRBV28
CASSLFRNYEQYF
>TRBJ1-1|TRBV5-1
CASIGVTEAFF
>TRBJ1-2|TRBV29-1
CSVAVAGATYGYTF
>TRBJ1-2|TRBV29-1
CSGSDSNYGYTF
>TRBJ1-1|TRBV19
CASSIGKGAGLMNTEAFF
>TRBJ2-7|TRBV28
CASSLWGPEQYF
>TRBJ1-1|TRBV28
CASSSYLGRRDSEAFF
>TRBJ1-2|TRBV5-1
CASKGNYDYTF
>TRBJ1-2|TRBV20-1
CSAQGGRGYTF
>TRBJ1-1|TRBV30
CAWLARGGVADTEAFF
>TRBJ2-7|TRBV27
CASRTLAASYEQYF
>TRBJ2-5|TRBV28
CASSSGQGYQETQYF
>TRBJ1-5|TRBV3-1
CASSSRIGCWDQPQHF
>TRBJ2-5|TRBV6-5
CASSYSFDREETQYF
>TRBJ1-1|TRBV3-1
CASSLMANTEAFF
>TRBJ1-1|TRBV6-5
CASSYDPQEAFFF
>TRBJ1-2|TRBV11-2
CASSLEGQRNYGYTF
>TRBJ2-5|TRBV7-2
CASSLASWNQETQYF
>TRBJ1-5|TRBV5-4
CASSSWEVYSNQPQHF
>TRBJ2-6|TRBV20-1
CSARGQTDSGANVLTF
>TRBJ1-6|TRBV12-3/TRBV12-4
CASSGRANSPLHF
>TRBJ2-5|TRBV7-2
CASSLASSGGETQYF
>TRBJ1-5|TRBV6-1
CASSEFRAGGQPQHF
>TRBJ2-5|TRBV5-1
CASSLASAGEETQYF